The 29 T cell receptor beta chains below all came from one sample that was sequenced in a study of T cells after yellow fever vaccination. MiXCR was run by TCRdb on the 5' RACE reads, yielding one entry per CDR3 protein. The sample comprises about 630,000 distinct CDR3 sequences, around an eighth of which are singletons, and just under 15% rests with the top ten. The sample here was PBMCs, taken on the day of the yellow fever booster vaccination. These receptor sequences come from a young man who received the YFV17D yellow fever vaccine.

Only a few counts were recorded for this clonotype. The CDR3 spells CASSGDREATNEQFF. The CDR3, as DNA: TGCGCCAGCAGCGGGGACAGGGAGGCCACCAATGAGCAGTTCTTC. The genes are TRBV5-1 and TRBJ2-1; 9 positions agree with TRBD1. The CDR3 sequence is 15 residues long. The V and J ends lost 4 bases and 6 bases, in that order; junction bases with no gene match: 8. Germline V lookup: CDR1 SGHRS, CDR2 YFSETQ.

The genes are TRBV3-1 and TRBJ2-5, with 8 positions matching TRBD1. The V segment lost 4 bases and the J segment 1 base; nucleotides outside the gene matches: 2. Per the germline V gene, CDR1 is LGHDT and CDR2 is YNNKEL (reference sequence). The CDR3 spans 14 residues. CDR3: CASSRTGFQETQYF. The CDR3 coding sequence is TGTGCCAGCAGCCGGACAGGGTTCCAAGAGACCCAGTACTTC.

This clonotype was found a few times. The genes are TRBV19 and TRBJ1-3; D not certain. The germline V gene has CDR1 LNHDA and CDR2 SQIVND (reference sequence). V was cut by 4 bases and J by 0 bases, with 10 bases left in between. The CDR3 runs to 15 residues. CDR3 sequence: CASSNDPSSGNTIYF. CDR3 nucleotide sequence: TGTGCCAGTAGTAACGACCCCAGCTCTGGAAACACCATATATTTT.

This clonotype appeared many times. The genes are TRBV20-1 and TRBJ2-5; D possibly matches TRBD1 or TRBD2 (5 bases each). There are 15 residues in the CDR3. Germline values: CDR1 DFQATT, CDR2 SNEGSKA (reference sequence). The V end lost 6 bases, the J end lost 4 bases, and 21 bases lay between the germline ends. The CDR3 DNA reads TGCAGTGCCTTATTCACCGGGACCAGAGGAGAGACCCAGTACTTC. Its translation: CSALFTGTRGETQYF.

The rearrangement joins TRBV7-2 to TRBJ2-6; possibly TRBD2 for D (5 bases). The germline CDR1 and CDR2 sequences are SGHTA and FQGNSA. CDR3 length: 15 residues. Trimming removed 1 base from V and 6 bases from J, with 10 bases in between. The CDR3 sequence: CASSLVRATANVLTF. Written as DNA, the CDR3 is TGTGCCAGCAGCTTAGTGAGGGCGACGGCCAACGTCCTGACTTTC.

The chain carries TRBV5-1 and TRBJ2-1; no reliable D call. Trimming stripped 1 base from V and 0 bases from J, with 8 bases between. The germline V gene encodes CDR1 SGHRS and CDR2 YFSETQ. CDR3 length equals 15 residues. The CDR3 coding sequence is TGCGCCAGCAGCTTGTTCCCCAGCTCCTACAATGAGCAGTTCTTC. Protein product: CASSLFPSSYNEQFF.

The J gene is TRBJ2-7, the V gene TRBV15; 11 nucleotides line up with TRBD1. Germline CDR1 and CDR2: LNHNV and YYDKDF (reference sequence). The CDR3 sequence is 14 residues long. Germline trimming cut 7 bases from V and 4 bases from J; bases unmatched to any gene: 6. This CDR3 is CATTSGTGGYEQYF. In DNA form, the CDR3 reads TGTGCCACCACTAGCGGGACAGGGGGGTACGAGCAGTACTTC.

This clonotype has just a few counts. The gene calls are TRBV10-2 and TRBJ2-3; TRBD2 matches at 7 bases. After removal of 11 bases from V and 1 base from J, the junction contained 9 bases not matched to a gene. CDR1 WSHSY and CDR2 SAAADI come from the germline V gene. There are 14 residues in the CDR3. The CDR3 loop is CACRLTSGTDTQYF. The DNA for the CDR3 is TGCGCCTGCCGCCTCACTAGCGGCACAGATACGCAGTATTTT.

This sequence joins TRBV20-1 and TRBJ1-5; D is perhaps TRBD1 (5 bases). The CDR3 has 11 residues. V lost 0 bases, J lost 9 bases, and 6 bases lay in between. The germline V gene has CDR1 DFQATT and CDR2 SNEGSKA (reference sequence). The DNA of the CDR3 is TGCAGTGCTAGAGATGGGGGGCCCCAGCATTTT. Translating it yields CSARDGGPQHF.

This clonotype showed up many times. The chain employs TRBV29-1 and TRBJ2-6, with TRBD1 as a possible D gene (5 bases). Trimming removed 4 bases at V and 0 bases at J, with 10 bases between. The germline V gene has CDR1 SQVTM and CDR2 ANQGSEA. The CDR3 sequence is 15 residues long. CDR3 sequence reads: CSVVAGSSGANVLTF. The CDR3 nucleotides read TGCAGCGTTGTCGCAGGGTCCTCTGGGGCCAACGTCCTGACTTTC.

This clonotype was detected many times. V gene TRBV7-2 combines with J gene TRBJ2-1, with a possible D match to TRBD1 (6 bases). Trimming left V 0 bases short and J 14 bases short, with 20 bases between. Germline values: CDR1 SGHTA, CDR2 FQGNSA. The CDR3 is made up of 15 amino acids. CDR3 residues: CASSLATGSGGEKFF. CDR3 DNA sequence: TGTGCCAGCAGCTTAGCTACAGGGAGTGGGGGAGAGAAGTTCTTC.

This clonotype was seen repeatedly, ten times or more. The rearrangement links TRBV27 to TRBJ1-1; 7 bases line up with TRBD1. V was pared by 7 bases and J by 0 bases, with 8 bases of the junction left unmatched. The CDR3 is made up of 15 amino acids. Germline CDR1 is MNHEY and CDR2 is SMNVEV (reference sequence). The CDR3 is CASTLSGQMNTEAFF. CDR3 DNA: TGTGCCAGCACCTTGTCGGGACAGATGAACACTGAAGCTTTCTTT.

CDR3: CASSPMGETQYF. The CDR3 DNA sequence: TGTGCCAGCTCACCGATGGGAGAGACCCAGTACTTC. The chain employs TRBV18 and TRBJ2-5; D is unresolved. V was cut by 3 bases and J by 4 bases, with 6 bases left in between. CDR3 size: 12 residues. CDR1 is KGHSH and CDR2 is LQKENI in the germline V gene.

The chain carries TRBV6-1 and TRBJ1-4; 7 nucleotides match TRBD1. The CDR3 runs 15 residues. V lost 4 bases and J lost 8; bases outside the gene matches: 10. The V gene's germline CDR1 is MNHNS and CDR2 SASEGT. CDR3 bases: TGTGCCAGCAGTGGCAGACAGGGCGCCTGGGAAAAACTGTTTTTT. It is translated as CASSGRQGAWEKLFF.

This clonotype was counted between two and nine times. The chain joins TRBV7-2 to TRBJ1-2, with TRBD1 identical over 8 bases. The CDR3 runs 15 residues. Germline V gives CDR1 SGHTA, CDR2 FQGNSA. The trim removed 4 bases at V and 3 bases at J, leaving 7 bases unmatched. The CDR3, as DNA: TGTGCCAGCAGCTCACAGGGGGGCAAGGACTATGGCTACACCTTC. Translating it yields CASSSQGGKDYGYTF.

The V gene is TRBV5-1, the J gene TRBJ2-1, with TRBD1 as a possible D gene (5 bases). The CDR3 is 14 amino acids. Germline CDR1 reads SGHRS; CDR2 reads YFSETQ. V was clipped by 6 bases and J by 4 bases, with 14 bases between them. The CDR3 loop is CASNQGAEYNEQFF. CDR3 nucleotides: TGCGCCAGCAATCAAGGGGCGGAATACAATGAGCAGTTCTTC. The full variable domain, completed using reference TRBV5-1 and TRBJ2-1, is KAGVTQTPRYLIKTRGQQVTLSCSPISGHRSVSWYQQTPGQGLQFLFEYFSETQRNKGNFPGRFSGRQFSNSRSEMNVSTLELGDSALYLCASNQGAEYNEQFFGPGTRLTVL.

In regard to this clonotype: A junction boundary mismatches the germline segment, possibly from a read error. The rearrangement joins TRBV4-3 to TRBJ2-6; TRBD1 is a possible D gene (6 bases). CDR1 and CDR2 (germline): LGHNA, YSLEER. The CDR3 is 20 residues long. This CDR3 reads CASSLVRLLQGSGGTNVLTF. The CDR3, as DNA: TGCGCCAGCAGCCTAGTCCGCCTTCTACAGGGATCAGGTGGGACCAACGTCCTGACTTTC.

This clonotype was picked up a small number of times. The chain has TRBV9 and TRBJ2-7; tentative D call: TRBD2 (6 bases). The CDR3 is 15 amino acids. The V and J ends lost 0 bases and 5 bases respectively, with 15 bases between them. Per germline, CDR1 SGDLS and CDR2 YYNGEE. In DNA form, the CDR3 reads TGTGCCAGCAGCGTAGAGGGCGGGACCTCGGACGAGCAGTACTTC. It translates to CASSVEGGTSDEQYF. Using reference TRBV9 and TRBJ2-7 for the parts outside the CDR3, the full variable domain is DSGVTQTPKHLITATGQRVTLRCSPRSGDLSVYWYQQSLDQGLQFLIQYYNGEERAKGNILERFSAQQFPDLHSELNLSSLELGDSALYFCASSVEGGTSDEQYFGPGTRLTVT.

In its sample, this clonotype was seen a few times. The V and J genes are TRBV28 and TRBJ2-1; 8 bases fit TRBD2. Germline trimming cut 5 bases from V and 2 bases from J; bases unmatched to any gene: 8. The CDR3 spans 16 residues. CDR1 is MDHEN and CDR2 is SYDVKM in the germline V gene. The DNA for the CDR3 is TGTGCCAGCAGTCCGGTAGCGGGACAAGCCTACAATGAGCAGTTCTTC. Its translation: CASSPVAGQAYNEQFF.

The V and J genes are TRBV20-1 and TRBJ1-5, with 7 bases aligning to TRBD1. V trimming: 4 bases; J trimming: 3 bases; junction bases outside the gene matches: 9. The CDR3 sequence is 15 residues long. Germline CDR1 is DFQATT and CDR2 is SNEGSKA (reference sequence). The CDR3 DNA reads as TGCAGTGCTACCGGGGGTCAGGGGGACAATCAGCCCCAGCATTTT. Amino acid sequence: CSATGGQGDNQPQHF.

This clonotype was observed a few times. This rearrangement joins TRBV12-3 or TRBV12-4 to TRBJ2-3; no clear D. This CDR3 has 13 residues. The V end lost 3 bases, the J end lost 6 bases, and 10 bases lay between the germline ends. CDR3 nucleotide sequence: TGTGCCAGCAGTTTGCAGACCCCTGATACGCAGTATTTT. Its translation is CASSLQTPDTQYF.

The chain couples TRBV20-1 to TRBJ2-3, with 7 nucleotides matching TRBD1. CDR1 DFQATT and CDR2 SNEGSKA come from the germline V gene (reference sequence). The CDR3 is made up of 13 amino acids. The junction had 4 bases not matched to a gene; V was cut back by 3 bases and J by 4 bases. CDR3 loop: CSASQGDPDTQYF. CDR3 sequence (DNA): TGCAGTGCTAGTCAGGGGGATCCAGATACGCAGTATTTT.

For the CDR3, the DNA is TGTGCCAGCAGCTTGGATCTAGCATCGCACGAGCAGTACTTC. Protein product: CASSLDLASHEQYF. The rearrangement uses TRBV5-4 and TRBJ2-7, with D possibly matching TRBD2 (5 bases). Germline CDR1 SGHNT, CDR2 YYREEE (reference sequence). The CDR3 spans 14 residues. The V and J ends lost 0 bases and 5 bases respectively, with 12 bases between them.

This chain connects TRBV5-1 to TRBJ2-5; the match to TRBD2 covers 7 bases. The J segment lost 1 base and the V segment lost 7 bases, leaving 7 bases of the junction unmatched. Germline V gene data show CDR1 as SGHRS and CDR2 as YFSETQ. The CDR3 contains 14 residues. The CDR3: CASCSTSAQETQYF. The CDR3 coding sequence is TGCGCCAGCTGCTCTACTAGCGCCCAAGAGACCCAGTACTTC.

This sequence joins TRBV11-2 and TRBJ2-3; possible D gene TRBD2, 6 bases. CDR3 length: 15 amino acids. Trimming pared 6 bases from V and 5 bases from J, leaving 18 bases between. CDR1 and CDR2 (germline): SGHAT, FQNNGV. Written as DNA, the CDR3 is TGTGCCAGCAGGCCTGGGGGGAGAGAGATAGATACGCAGTATTTT. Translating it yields CASRPGGREIDTQYF.

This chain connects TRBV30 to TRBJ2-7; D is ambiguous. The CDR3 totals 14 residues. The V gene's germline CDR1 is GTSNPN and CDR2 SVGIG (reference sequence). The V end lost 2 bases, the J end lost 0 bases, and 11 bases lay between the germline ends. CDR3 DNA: TGTGCCTGGAGTAGAATTGGAGCCTCCTACGAGCAGTACTTC. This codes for CAWSRIGASYEQYF.

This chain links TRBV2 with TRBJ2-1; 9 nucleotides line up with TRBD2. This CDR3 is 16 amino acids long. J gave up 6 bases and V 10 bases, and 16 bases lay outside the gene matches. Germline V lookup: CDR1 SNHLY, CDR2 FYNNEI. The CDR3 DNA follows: TGTGCCACTGCGACCCAGACTAGCGGCTATACCAATGAGCAGTTCTTC. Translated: CATATQTSGYTNEQFF. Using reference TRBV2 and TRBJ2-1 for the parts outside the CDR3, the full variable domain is EPEVTQTPSHQVTQMGQEVILRCVPISNHLYFYWYRQILGQKVEFLVSFYNNEISEKSEIFDDQFSVERPDGSNFTLKIRSTKLEDSAMYFCATATQTSGYTNEQFFGPGTRLTVL.

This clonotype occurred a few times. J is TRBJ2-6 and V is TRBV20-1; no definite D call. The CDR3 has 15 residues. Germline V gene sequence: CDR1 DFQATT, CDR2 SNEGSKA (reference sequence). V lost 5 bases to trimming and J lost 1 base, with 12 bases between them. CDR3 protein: CSAASRSSGANVLTF. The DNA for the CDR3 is TGCAGTGCTGCCTCTAGGAGTTCTGGGGCCAACGTCCTGACTTTC.

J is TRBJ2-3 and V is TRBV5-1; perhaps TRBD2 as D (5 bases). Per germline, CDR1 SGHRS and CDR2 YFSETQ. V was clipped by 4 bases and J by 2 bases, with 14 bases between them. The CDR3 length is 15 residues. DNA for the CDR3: TGCGCCAGCAGCCAGCGGACCTACCCCACAGATACGCAGTATTTT. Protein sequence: CASSQRTYPTDTQYF.